This TCR beta chain was found in a study of blood T cell repertoires in COVID-19. For the study at large: From the United States, Italy and Spain came samples of acute and convalescent COVID-19.

Assay: immunoSEQ multiplex PCR; the TCRdb copy retains only in-frame clones and omits some. Among about 380,000 clones listed, about 90% were seen once. Germline-derived CDR1 and CDR2 are MDHEN and SYDVKM. V was shortened by 5 bases and J by 2 bases, with 12 bases between the two germline ends. The CDR3 is 14 amino acids. Cohort 3 donors were reported recovered after two negative PCRs, clearance, or symptom resolution. The material sequenced was PBMCs or T cells enriched from blood (not recorded which). This clonotype was sampled from a man under 40 who had recovered from COVID-19. The V and J genes are TRBV28 and TRBJ1-2; D is perhaps TRBD1 (6 bases). This CDR3 is CASSGGGLNYGYTF. CDR3 nucleotides: TGTGCCAGCAGTGGCGGGGGGCTGAACTATGGCTACACCTTC.